Following are 15 T cell receptor beta chains from one sample sequenced in a study of beta chain features in type 1 diabetes. Expressed TCRB transcripts were sequenced because the entire RNA isolate underwent reverse transcription. Using immunoSEQ multiplex PCR, the repertoire was profiled, and TCRdb retains in-frame clones only, with some absent. The sample consists of 550,000 to 850,000 clones, 10% to 15% of them appearing once. Their antigen targets remain unknown. Study-level points and caveats: All four CD4+ subsets of Type 1 diabetes patients contained TCRB CDR3s that were moderately but significantly shorter.

Specimen: naive CD4+ T cells from blood. The origin of the receptors is a man between 18 and 29 years old with type 1 diabetes.

On this clone itself: The sample has other DNA sequences that encode this CDR3 too. V is TRBV5-4 and J is TRBJ2-1; tentatively, D is TRBD1 or TRBD2 (5 bases each). Trimming shortened V by 0 bases and J by 0 bases, and 7 bases separated the two germline ends. Germline V gene lookup returns CDR1 SGHNT and CDR2 YYREEE (reference sequence). This CDR3 comprises 15 residues. The CDR3 nucleotides read TGTGCCAGCAGCTTGGGGGGGAGCTCCTACAATGAGCAGTTCTTC. Encoded protein: CASSLGGSSYNEQFF. Combining the CDR3 with reference TRBV5-4 and TRBJ2-1 gives the whole variable domain ETGVTQSPTHLIKTRGQQVTLRCSSQSGHNTVSWYQQALGQGPQFIFQYYREEENGRGNFPPRFSGLQFPNYSSELNVNALELDDSALYLCASSLGGSSYNEQFFGPGTRLTVL.

The chain employs TRBV28 and TRBJ2-5, with 8 bases identical to TRBD2. J was trimmed by 5 bases and V by 5 bases; bases with no gene match: 4. This CDR3 region has 13 residues. Germline-derived CDR1 and CDR2 are MDHEN and SYDVKM. CDR3 amino acids: CASSQTSVETQYF. The CDR3 region has the DNA TGTGCCAGCAGTCAGACTAGCGTGGAGACCCAGTACTTC.

This clone was counted a few times. This chain connects TRBV5-4 to TRBJ1-1, with 8 bases matching TRBD1. This CDR3 has 14 residues. Germline loops: CDR1 SGHNT, CDR2 YYREEE (reference sequence). With V trimmed by 4 bases and J by 4 bases, 6 bases remained unmatched. The CDR3 loop reads CASSPRQGSTEAFF. The CDR3 DNA follows: TGTGCCAGCAGCCCACGACAGGGGAGCACTGAAGCTTTCTTT.

This clone was detected only a few times. The J gene is TRBJ2-7, the V gene TRBV18; D remains unclear. The CDR3 contains 12 residues. The germline CDR1 and CDR2 sequences are KGHSH and LQKENI. V was cut by 6 bases and J by 7 bases, with 13 bases left in between. CDR3 sequence (DNA): TGTGCCAGCTCCCTCGGGCCAAAGGAGCAGTACTTC. It specifies CASSLGPKEQYF.

This sequence joins TRBV10-3 and TRBJ1-1; 8 bases line up with TRBD1. The CDR3 covers 14 residues. The V gene's germline CDR1 is ENHRY and CDR2 SYGVKD. After removal of 11 bases from V and 0 bases from J, the junction contained 8 bases not matched to a gene. The CDR3 DNA reads as TGTGCCGCCGGGACAGGAGATATGAACACTGAAGCTTTCTTT. It is translated as CAAGTGDMNTEAFF.

The chain joins TRBV4-1 to TRBJ1-4; D not resolved. In germline, CDR1 is MGHRA, CDR2 YSYEKL. The CDR3 sequence is 15 residues long. V was trimmed by 6 bases and J by 3 bases, leaving 14 bases between them. The CDR3 nucleotides are TGCGCCAGCAGGCCCCAATCGGGTTCTAATGAAAAACTGTTTTTT. This sequence encodes CASRPQSGSNEKLFF.

This clone was observed a handful of times. This chain connects TRBV11-2 to TRBJ1-3; the D is unclear. The germline V gene has CDR1 SGHAT and CDR2 FQNNGV. The CDR3 is 14 residues long. V was cut by 3 bases and J by 4 bases, with 10 bases left in between. This CDR3 reads CASSLDLVGNTIYF. The CDR3 coding sequence is TGTGCCAGCAGCTTGGACTTAGTCGGAAACACCATATATTTT.

The chain combines TRBV4-2 with TRBJ2-3; 9 bases match TRBD2. Trimming at V came to 3 bases and at J to 4 bases, leaving 11 bases not matched to a gene. Per germline, CDR1 LGHNA and CDR2 YNFKEQ. This CDR3 comprises 17 residues. CDR3 amino acids: CASSQVGGGALADTQYF. The CDR3 coding sequence is TGTGCCAGCAGCCAGGTCGGCGGGGGGGCCTTGGCAGATACGCAGTATTTT.

The chain couples TRBV7-8 to TRBJ2-5; D gene ambiguous. Germline CDR1 is SGHVS and CDR2 is FQNEAQ. V lost 1 base to trimming and J lost 4 bases, with 13 bases between them. The CDR3 covers 15 residues. The CDR3 sequence: CASSLEHRGRETQYF. CDR3 bases: TGTGCCAGCAGCTTAGAACATCGAGGAAGAGAGACCCAGTACTTC.

The rearrangement joins TRBV30 to TRBJ1-2; D call uncertain. Germline lookup yields CDR1 GTSNPN and CDR2 SVGIG (reference sequence). The CDR3 covers 17 residues. V lost 3 bases to trimming and J lost 2 bases, with 22 bases between them. CDR3 sequence: CAWRHYRTPSWNYGYTF. The CDR3 DNA follows: TGTGCCTGGAGGCACTATCGGACCCCATCCTGGAACTATGGCTACACCTTC. Supplemented by reference TRBV30 and TRBJ1-2, the full variable domain reads SQTIHQWPATLVQPVGSPLSLECTVEGTSNPNLYWYRQAAGRGLQLLFYSVGIGQISSEVPQNLSASRPQDRQFILSSKKLLLSDSGFYLCAWRHYRTPSWNYGYTFGSGTRLTVV.

This clone turned up a few times. The chain is built from TRBV5-1 and TRBJ2-2, with unresolved D. Germline values: CDR1 SGHRS, CDR2 YFSETQ. This CDR3 spans 14 amino acids. The V and J ends lost 5 bases and 7 bases respectively, with 15 bases between them. Here the CDR3 reads CASSSRASGGELFF. Here the CDR3 DNA reads TGCGCCAGCAGTTCCCGGGCCTCCGGCGGGGAGCTGTTTTTT.

The rearrangement uses TRBV4-1 and TRBJ1-6; no firm D call. V was cut by 0 bases and J by 10 bases, with 19 bases left in between. Germline V gene data show CDR1 as MGHRA and CDR2 as YSYEKL. The length of the CDR3 is 17 residues. DNA of the CDR3: TGCGCCAGCAGCCAAGATCTTGAGGATTGGTCGGGGTCACCCCTCCACTTT. Amino acids: CASSQDLEDWSGSPLHF.

This chain connects TRBV7-2 to TRBJ2-1, with 7 bases matching TRBD2. There are 15 residues in the CDR3. V was clipped by 0 bases and J by 7 bases; unmatched bases: 6. Germline V gives CDR1 SGHTA, CDR2 FQGNSA. This chain's CDR3 is CASSLAEAGVNEQFF. CDR3 coding DNA: TGTGCCAGCAGCTTAGCGGAGGCGGGGGTTAATGAGCAGTTCTTC.

This chain joins TRBV5-6 and TRBJ2-1, with a tentative D call TRBD1 (6 bases). Germline CDR1 SGHDT, CDR2 YYEEEE. The ends were cut back, 0 bases at V and 7 bases at J, with 14 bases in the middle. CDR3 length: 15 amino acids. CDR3 in DNA: TGTGCCAGCAGCTTGGTGGGGCGGACAGAGAATGAGCAGTTCTTC. The encoded protein is CASSLVGRTENEQFF.

This clone came up a few times. The V and J genes are TRBV13 and TRBJ1-1; no reliable D call. The V end lost 6 bases, the J end lost 1 base, and 3 bases lay between the germline ends. This CDR3 has 11 amino acids. Germline V CDR1 and CDR2: PRHDT, FYEKMQ (reference sequence). CDR3 sequence (DNA): TGTGCCAGCAGACCGAACACTGAAGCTTTCTTT. It yields the protein CASRPNTEAFF.